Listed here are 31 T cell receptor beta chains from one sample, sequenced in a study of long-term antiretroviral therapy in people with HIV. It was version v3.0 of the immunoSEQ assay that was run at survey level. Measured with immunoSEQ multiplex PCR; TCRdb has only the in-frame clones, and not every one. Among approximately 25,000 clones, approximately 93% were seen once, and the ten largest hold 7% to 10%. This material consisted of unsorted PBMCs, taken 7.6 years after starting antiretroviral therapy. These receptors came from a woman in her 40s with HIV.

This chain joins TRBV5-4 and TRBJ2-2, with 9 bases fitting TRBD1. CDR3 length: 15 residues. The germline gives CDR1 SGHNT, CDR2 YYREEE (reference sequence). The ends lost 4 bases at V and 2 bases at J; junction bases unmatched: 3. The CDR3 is CASSRTGANTGELFF. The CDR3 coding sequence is TGTGCCAGCAGCAGGACAGGGGCCAACACCGGGGAGCTGTTTTTT.

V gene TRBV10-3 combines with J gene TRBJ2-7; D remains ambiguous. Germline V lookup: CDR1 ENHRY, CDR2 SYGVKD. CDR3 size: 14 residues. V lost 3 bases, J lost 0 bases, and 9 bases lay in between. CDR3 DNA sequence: TGTGCCATCAGTGATAGTGCGAGCTCCTACGAGCAGTACTTC. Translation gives CAISDSASSYEQYF.

CDR3 nucleotide sequence: TGTGCCAGCAGCTTGGCAGGGGGAGGTGAAAAACTGTTTTTT. It is translated as CASSLAGGGEKLFF. The chain is built from TRBV5-4 and TRBJ1-4, with TRBD1 matching 7 bases. The CDR3 length is 14 residues. The trim removed 0 bases at V and 7 bases at J, leaving 3 bases unmatched. CDR1 is SGHNT, CDR2 YYREEE, per germline (reference sequence).

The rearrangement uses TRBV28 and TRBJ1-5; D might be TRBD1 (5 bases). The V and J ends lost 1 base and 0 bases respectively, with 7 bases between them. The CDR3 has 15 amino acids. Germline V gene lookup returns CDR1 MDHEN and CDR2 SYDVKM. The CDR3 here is CASSLYGASNQPQHF. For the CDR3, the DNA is TGTGCCAGCAGTTTATATGGGGCTAGCAATCAGCCCCAGCATTTT.

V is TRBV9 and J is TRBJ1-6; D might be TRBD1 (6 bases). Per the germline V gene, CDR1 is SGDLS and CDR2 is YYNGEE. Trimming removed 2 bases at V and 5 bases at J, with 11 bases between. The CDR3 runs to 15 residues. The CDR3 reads CASSVLDRNNSPLHF. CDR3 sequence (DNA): TGTGCCAGCAGCGTCCTGGACAGAAATAATTCACCCCTCCACTTT.

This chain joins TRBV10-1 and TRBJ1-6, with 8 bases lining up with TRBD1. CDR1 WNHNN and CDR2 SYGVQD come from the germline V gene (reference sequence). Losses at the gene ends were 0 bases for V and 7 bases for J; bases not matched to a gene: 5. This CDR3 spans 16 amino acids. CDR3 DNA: TGCGCCAGCAGTGAGTCAGACAGGGGACGGAATTCACCCCTCCACTTT. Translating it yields CASSESDRGRNSPLHF.

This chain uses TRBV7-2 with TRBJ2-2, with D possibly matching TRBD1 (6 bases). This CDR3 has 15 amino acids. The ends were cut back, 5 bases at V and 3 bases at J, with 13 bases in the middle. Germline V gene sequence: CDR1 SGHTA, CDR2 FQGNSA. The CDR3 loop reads CASSRGGEDTGELFF. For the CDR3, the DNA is TGTGCCAGCAGCCGAGGGGGAGAAGACACCGGGGAGCTGTTTTTT.

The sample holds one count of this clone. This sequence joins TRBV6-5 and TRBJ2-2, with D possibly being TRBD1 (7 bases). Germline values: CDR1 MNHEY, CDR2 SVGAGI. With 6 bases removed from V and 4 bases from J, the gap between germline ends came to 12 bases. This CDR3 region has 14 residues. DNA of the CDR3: TGTGCCAGCAGAAACCAGGGGGGCACCGGGGAGCTGTTTTTT. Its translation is CASRNQGGTGELFF.

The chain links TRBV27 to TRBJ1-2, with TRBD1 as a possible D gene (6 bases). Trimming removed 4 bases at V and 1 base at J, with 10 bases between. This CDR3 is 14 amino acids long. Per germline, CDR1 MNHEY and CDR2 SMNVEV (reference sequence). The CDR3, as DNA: TGTGCCAGCAGTTCCCAGGGGCGTAACTATGGCTACACCTTC. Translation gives CASSSQGRNYGYTF.

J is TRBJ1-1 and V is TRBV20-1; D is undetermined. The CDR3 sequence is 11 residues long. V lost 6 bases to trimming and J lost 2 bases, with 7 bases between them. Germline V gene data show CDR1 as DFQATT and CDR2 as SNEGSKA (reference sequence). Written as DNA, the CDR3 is TGCAGTGCAGGAGGAAACACTGAAGCTTTCTTT. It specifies CSAGGNTEAFF.

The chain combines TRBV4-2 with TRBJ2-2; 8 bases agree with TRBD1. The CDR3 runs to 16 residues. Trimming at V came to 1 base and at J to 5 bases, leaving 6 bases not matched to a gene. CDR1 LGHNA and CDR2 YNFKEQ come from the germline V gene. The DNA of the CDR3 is TGTGCCAGCAGCCAAGGGCAGGGGGCGGGGACCGGGGAGCTGTTTTTT. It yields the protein CASSQGQGAGTGELFF.

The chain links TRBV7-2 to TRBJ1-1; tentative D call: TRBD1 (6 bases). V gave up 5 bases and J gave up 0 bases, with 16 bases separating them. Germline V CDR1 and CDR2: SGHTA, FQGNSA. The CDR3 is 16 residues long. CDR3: CASSRAGALMNTEAFF. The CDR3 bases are TGTGCCAGCAGCCGGGCGGGGGCTCTGATGAACACTGAAGCTTTCTTT.

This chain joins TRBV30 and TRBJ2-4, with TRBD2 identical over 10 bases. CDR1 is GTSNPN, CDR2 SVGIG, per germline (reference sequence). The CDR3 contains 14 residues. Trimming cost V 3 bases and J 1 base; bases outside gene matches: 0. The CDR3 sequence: CAWRLAGAKNIQYF. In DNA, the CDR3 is TGTGCCTGGAGACTAGCGGGGGCCAAAAACATTCAGTACTTC.

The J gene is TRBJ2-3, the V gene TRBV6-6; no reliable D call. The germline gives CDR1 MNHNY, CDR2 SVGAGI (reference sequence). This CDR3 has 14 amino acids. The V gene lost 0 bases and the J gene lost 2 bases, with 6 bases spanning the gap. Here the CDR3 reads CASSYSGITDTQYF. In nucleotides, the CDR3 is TGTGCCAGCAGTTACTCGGGCATCACAGATACGCAGTATTTT.

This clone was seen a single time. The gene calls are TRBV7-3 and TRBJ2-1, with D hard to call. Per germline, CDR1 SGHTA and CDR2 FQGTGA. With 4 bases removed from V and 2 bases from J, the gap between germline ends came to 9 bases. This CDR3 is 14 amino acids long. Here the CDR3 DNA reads TGTGCCAGCAGCTCGGCTGGAACCTACAATGAGCAGTTCTTC. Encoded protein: CASSSAGTYNEQFF.

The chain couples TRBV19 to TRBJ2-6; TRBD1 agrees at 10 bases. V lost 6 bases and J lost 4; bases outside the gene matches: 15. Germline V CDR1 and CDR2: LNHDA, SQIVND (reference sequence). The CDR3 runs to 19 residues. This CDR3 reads CASRPTTGGGWEGANVLTF. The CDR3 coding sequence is TGTGCCAGTAGACCCACGACAGGGGGCGGGTGGGAAGGGGCCAACGTCCTGACTTTC.

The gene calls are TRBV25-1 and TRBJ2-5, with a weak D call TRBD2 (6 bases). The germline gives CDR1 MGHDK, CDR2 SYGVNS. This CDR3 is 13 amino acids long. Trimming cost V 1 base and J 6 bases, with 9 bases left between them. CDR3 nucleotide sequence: TGTGCCAGCAGTGAATGGGAGGTAAAGACCCAGTACTTC. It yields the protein CASSEWEVKTQYF. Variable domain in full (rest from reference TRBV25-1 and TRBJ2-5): EADIYQTPRYLVIGTGKKITLECSQTMGHDKMYWYQQDPGMELHLIHYSYGVNSTEKGDLSSESTVSRIRTEHFPLTLESARPSHTSQYLCASSEWEVKTQYFGPGTRLLVL.

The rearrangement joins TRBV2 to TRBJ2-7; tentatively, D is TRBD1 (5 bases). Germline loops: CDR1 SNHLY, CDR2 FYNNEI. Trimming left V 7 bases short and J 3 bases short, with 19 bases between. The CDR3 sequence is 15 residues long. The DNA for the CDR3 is TGTGCCAGCACGAAGGGTGGTGCAGGGCTCTACGAGCAGTACTTC. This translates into CASTKGGAGLYEQYF.

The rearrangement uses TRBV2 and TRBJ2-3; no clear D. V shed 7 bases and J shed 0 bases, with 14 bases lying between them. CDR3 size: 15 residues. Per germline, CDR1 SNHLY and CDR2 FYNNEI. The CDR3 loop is CASKDRRISTDTQYF. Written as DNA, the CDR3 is TGTGCCAGCAAGGACCGGCGGATAAGCACAGATACGCAGTATTTT.

In DNA, the CDR3 is TGTGCCAGCTCCCCTCAACCCCGAGGGGGTCCTAGCACAGATACGCAGTATTTT. Amino acids: CASSPQPRGGPSTDTQYF. V is TRBV18 and J is TRBJ2-3; tentative D call: TRBD1 (6 bases). Trimming took 6 bases from V and 0 from J, leaving 22 bases between them. The V gene's germline CDR1 is KGHSH and CDR2 LQKENI. The CDR3 is 18 amino acids. The entire variable domain, with the rest obtained from reference TRBV18 and TRBJ2-3, is as follows: NAGVMQNPRHLVRRRGQEARLRCSPMKGHSHVYWYRQLPEEGLKFMVYLQKENIIDESGMPKERFSAEFPKEGPSILRIQQVVRGDSAAYFCASSPQPRGGPSTDTQYFGPGTRLTVL.

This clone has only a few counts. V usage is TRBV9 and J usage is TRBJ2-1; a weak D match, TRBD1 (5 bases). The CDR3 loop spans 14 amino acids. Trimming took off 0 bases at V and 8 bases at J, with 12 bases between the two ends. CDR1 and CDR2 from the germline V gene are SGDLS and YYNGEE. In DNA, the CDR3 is TGTGCCAGCAGCGTAGGACAGCCTCGAGATGAGCAGTTCTTC. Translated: CASSVGQPRDEQFF.

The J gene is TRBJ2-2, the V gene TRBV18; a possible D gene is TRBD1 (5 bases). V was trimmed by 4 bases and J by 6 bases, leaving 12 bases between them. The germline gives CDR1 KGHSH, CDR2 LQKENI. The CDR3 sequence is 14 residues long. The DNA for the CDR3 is TGTGCCAGCTCACGACAGAACCCTCCCGGGGAGCTGTTTTTT. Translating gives CASSRQNPPGELFF.

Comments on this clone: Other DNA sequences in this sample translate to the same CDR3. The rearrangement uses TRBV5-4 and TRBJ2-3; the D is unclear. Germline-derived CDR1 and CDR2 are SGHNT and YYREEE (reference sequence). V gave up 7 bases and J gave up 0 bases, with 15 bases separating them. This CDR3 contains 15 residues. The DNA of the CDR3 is TGTGCCAGCTCCCCGGGCGTCCTTAGCACAGATACGCAGTATTTT. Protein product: CASSPGVLSTDTQYF.

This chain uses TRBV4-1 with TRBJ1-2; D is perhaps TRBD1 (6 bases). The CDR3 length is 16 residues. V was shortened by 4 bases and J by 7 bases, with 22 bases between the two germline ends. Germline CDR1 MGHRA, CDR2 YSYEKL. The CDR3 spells CASSRTDLEGYGGYTF. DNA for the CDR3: TGCGCCAGCAGCCGGACAGACCTCGAAGGGTATGGTGGCTACACCTTC.

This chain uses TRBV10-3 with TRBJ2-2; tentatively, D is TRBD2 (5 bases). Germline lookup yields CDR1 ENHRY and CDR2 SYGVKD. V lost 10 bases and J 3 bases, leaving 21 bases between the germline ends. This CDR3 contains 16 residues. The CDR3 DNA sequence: TGTGCCACCGGATTTGCGGGCGGTATGGACACCGGGGAGCTGTTTTTT. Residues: CATGFAGGMDTGELFF.

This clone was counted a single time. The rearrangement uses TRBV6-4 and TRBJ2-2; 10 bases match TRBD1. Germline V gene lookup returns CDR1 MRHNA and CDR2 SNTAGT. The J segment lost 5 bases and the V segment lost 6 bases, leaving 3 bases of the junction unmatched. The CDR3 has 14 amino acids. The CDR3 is CASRGTGDTGELFF. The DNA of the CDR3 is TGTGCCAGCAGAGGGACAGGGGATACCGGGGAGCTGTTTTTT.

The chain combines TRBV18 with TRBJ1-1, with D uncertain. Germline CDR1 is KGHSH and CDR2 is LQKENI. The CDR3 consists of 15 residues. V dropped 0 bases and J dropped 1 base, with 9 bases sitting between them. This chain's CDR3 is CASSPPYPGNTEAFF. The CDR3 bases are TGTGCCAGCTCACCACCGTATCCGGGGAACACTGAAGCTTTCTTT.

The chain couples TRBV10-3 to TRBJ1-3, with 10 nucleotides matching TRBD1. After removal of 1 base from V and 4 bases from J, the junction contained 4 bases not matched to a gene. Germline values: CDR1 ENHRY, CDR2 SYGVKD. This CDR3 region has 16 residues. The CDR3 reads CAISEWGQGYGNTIYF. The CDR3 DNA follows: TGTGCCATCAGTGAGTGGGGACAGGGGTACGGAAACACCATATATTTT.

CDR3 in amino acids: CASSYRPHGPTYEQYF. The CDR3 coding sequence is TGTGCCAGCAGTTACCGACCTCACGGCCCGACCTACGAGCAGTACTTC. The rearrangement links TRBV6-5 to TRBJ2-7; D remains unclear. The CDR3 has 16 amino acids. Germline CDR1 is MNHEY and CDR2 is SVGAGI. Between the trimmed V and J ends, which lost 2 bases and 2 bases, there was a span of 16 bases.

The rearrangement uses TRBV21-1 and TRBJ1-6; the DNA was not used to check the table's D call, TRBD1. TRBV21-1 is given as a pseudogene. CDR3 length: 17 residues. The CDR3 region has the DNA TGTGCCAGCAGTCAAAACGTGGGTCAGGGGGGTCGGTCACCCCTCCACTTT. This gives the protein CASSQNVGQGGRSPLHF.

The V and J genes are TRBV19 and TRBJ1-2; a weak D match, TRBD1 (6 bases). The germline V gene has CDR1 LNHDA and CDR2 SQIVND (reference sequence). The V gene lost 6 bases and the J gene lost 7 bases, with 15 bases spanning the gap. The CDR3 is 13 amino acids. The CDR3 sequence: CASRDTGYPGYTF. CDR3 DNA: TGTGCCAGTAGGGATACAGGGTACCCTGGCTACACCTTC.